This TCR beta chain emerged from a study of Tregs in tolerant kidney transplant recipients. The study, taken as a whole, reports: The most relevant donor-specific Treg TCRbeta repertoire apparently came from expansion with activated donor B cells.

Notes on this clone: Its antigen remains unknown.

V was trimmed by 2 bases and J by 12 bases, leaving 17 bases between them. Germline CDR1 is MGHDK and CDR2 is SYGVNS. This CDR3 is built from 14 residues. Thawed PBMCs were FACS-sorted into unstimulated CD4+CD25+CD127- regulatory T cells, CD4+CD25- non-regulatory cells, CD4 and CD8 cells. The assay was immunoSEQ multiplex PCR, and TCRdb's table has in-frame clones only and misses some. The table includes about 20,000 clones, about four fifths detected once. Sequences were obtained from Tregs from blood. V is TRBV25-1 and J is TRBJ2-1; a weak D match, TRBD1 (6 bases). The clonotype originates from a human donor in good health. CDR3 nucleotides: TGTGCCAGCAGTGAACAACAACAGGGAATTTCGCAGTTCTTC. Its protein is CASSEQQQGISQFF.